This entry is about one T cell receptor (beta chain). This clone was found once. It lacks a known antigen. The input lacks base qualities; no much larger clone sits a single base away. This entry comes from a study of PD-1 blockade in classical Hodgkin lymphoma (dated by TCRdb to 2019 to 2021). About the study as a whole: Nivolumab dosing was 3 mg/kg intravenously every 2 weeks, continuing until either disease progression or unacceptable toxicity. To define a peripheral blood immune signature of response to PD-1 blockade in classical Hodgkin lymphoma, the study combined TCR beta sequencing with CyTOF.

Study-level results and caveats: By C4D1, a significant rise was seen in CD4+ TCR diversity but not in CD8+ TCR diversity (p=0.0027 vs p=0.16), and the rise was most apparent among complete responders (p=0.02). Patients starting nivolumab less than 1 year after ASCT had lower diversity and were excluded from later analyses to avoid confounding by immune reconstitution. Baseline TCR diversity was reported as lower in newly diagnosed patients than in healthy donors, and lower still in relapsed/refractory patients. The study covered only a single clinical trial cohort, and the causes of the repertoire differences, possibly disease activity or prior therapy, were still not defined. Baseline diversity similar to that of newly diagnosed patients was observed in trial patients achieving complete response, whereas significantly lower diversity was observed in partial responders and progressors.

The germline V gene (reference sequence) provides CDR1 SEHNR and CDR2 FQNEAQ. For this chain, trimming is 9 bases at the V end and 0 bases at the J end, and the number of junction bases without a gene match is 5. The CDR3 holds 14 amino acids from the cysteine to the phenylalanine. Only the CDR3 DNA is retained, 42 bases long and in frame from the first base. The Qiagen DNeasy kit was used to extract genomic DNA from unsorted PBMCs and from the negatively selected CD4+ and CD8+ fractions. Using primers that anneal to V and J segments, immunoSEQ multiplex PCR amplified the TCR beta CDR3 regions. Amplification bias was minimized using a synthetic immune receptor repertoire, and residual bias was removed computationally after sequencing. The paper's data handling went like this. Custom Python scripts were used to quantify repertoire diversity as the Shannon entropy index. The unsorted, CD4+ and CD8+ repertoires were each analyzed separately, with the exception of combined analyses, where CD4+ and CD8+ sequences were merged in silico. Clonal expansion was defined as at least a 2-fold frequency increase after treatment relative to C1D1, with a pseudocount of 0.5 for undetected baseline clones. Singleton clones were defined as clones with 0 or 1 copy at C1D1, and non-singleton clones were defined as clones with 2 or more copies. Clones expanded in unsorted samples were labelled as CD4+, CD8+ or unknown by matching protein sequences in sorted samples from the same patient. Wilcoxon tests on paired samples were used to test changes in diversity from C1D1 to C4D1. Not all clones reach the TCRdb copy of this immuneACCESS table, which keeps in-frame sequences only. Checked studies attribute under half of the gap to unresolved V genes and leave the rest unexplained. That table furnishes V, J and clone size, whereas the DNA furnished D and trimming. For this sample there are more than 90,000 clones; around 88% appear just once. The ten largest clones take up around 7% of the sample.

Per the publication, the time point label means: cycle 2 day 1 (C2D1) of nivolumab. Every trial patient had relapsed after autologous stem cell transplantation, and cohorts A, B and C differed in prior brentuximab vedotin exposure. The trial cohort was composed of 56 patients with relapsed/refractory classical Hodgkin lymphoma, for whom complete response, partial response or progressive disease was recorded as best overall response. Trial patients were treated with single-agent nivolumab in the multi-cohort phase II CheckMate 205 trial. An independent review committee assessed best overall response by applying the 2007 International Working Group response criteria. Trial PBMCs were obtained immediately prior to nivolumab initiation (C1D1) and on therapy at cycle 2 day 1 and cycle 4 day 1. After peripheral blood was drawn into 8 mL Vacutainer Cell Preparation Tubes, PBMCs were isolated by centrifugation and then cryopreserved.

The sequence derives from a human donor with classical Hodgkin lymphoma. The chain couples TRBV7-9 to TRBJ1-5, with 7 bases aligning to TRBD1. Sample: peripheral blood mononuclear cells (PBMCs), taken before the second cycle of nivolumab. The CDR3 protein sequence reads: CASQGVNSNQPQHF. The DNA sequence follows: TGTGCCAGTCAGGGGGTGAATAGCAATCAGCCCCAGCATTTT.